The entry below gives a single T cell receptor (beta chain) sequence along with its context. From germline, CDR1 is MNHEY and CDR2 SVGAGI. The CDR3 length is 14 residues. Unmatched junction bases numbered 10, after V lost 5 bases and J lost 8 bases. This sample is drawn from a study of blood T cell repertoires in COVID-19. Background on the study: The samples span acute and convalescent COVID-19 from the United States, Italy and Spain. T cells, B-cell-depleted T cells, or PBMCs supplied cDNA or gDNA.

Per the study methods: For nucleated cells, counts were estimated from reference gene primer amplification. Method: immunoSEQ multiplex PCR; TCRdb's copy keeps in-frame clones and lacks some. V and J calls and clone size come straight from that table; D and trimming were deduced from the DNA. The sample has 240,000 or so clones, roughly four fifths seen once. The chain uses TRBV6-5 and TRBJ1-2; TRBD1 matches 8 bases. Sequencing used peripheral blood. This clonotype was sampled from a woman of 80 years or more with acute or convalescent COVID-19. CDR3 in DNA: TGTGCCAGCAGTCTAGTACAGGGGGTAAACGGCTACACCTTC. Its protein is CASSLVQGVNGYTF.